This T cell receptor beta chain was sequenced in a study of T-cell reconstitution after alpha-beta-depleted transplantation in children. Germline V gene sequence: CDR1 MGHDK, CDR2 SYGVNS. The V gene lost 5 bases and the J gene lost 5 bases, with 18 bases spanning the gap. The CDR3 spans 15 residues. Researchers prepared the TCRbeta library using unique molecular identifiers, the study reports. TCRdb analysed the PCR reads with MiXCR anew, one entry per CDR3 protein. The data contain some 200,000 distinct CDR3 sequences, approximately 6.3% of them seen just once; the ten biggest clones take up 5.5%. The chain has TRBV25-1 and TRBJ2-5; D may correspond to TRBD1 or TRBD2 (5 bases each). Sequencing used PBMCs, obtained before TCRalphabeta/CD19-depleted stem cell transplant. The receptor was derived from a boy aged 2 to 10 with acute lymphoblastic leukemia, due to receive a stem cell transplant. DNA for the CDR3: TGTGCCAGCAGTAACCCCGGGGACGTAATGGAGACCCAGTACTTC. Translating it yields CASSNPGDVMETQYF.